This T cell receptor (beta chain) was captured in a study of brain T cells in children with intractable seizures. Time point noted: blood from clinic visit 5 months post-surgery; TSC patient then seizure free. Only cases whose brain tissue showed the highest T cell transcript signatures were sequenced. Before surgery, patients took at least one anti-epileptic drug. The repertoire was sequenced with immunoSEQ multiplex PCR; TCRdb's copy has only in-frame clones and lacks some. Here the sample spans 300,000 to 400,000 clones, about 94% being singletons. Germline V lookup: CDR1 SGHRS, CDR2 YFSETQ. The CDR3 covers 16 residues. V gave up 2 bases and J gave up 0 bases, with 11 bases separating them. A few counts support this clone.

Sequencing used peripheral blood, obtained 5 to 6 months after surgery. This receptor was taken from a boy in the first two years of life with tuberous sclerosis and intractable seizures. V usage is TRBV5-1 and J usage is TRBJ1-4; the D is unclear. The CDR3 is CASSFRQITTNEKLFF. As DNA, the CDR3 is TGCGCCAGCAGCTTTCGGCAGATTACAACTAATGAAAAACTGTTTTTT.